Reported below is one TCR beta chain. The germline V gene has CDR1 SGDLS and CDR2 YYNGEE. After removal of 4 bases from V and 1 base from J, the junction contained 7 bases not matched to a gene. The CDR3 loop spans 16 amino acids. Authors' data handling: For nucleated cells, counts were estimated from reference gene primer amplification. The data were produced by immunoSEQ multiplex PCR, yet TCRdb's version contains in-frame clones alone and is incomplete. That table is the source of V, J and clone size, and D and trimming were worked out from the DNA. The sample holds 250,000 to 300,000 clones, roughly nine tenths seen once. This sample is drawn from a study of blood T cell repertoires in COVID-19. Overall study: The cDNA or gDNA used as material had been derived from T cells, B-cell-depleted T cells, or PBMCs.

The source material was peripheral blood. The V gene is TRBV9, the J gene TRBJ2-5; 10 bases are shared with TRBD2. This TCR came from a man aged 45-60 years with acute or convalescent COVID-19. The DNA of the CDR3 is TGTGCCAGCAGCCGAAGCGGGGGGGCTCTCCAAGAGACCCAGTACTTC. The encoded protein is CASSRSGGALQETQYF.